This T cell receptor beta chain was captured in a study of cytomegalovirus exposure and HLA in healthy donors (dated by TCRdb to about 2017). Looking at the study overall: In an earlier analysis of under 600 of the donors, less than 350 Gb of sequence data and 117 million unique TCR beta sequences from roughly 200 million T cells were reported. An early release covering over 500 HLA-typed donors comprised roughly 300 gigabases of sequencing data and approximately 80 million unique TCR sequences. The genetic ancestry cluster associated with self-reported Caucasian donors included 81% of the 300 to 400 genotyped donors. The study aimed to test whether signatures of past pathogen exposure could be identified by cataloging public T cell receptors. Using immunosequencing, the study profiled T cell repertoires from about 650 subjects and related those repertoires to cytomegalovirus serostatus. A separate validation cohort of more than 100 different subjects was used in addition to the 666-subject first cohort. The study combined high-throughput TCR immunosequencing, statistical association of individual TCRs with disease status, and machine learning to predict cytomegalovirus infection status. To study patterns of TCR occurrence, a later analysis re-analyzed previously published TCR beta repertoires from around 700 donors and added high-resolution HLA genotyping. The later analysis used no new phenotypic data to find candidate immune exposures, relying instead on TCR beta sequences and their occurrence across donors. To decide whether each TCR beta V gene segment behaved as functional or pseudogenic, an earlier analysis of 587 of the donors relied on high-throughput TCR beta sequencing. Donor age, sex, ethnicity and CMV serostatus were compiled alongside the repertoire data. In a later genetic analysis, genome-wide SNP genotypes for about three fifths of the 666 donors were used, and that subset was treated as a discovery cohort. Every repertoire in the discovery cohort had been generated on one and the same sequencing platform. HLA typing covered class I and class II loci at four-digit resolution. The number of donors typed differed by locus, with 629-630 for A, B, C, DRB1 and DQB1, around 500 for DQA1, under 610 for DPA1, and roughly 450 for DPB1. Because of strong linkage in the cohort, five DR-DQ haplotypes were treated as single units for association and clustering. On average, over 200,000 unique TCR beta nucleotide sequences were sequenced per donor among some 430 genotyped donors of the cohort, with roughly 18% of those sequences being non-productive.

The sample holds a few counts of this clone. Its antigen remains undetermined. No base-level quality is on record; no much larger clone is a single base apart. In total, 600 or so healthy bone marrow donors made up the cohort. At the time of sampling, every cohort member was nominally healthy, though immune exposures that went unrecorded were likely present. The donor tested CMV seronegative, placing the donor among the approximately 360 seronegative members of the cohort. A peripheral blood sample was provided by each donor, and peripheral blood mononuclear cells were used for TCR beta sequencing. The Qiagen DNeasy Blood Extraction Kit was used to extract genomic DNA from the blood cell samples. Libraries were made using the immunoSEQ multiplex PCR assay. For the multiplex PCR, a mixture combining 60 forward primers for TCR Vbeta segments and 13 reverse primers for TCR Jbeta segments was used. The CDR3 region of rearranged TCR beta genes was amplified from genomic DNA by a multiplex PCR assay. Amplified TCR beta libraries were sequenced as 87-base-pair reads on the Illumina HiSeq System. The original pipeline was this. A later analysis tallied 75 million to 85 million unique TCR beta chains across the 640 or so repertoires, and some 12 million of those chains were shared by two or more donors. A nearest-neighbor algorithm error-corrected the raw reads and collapsed the reads into unique sequences, merging closely related sequences to remove PCR and sequencing errors. Alignment of CDR3 sequences to IMGT reference sequences was used to assign V, D and J gene segments. For a sequence to be retained, a match of at least six nucleotides to both a V gene segment and a J gene segment was required. A rearrangement was called productive if the CDR3 had no stop codons and remained in frame with V and J, and every other rearrangement was called non-productive. CDR3 was defined by IMGT convention, running from the second conserved V-encoded cysteine to the conserved J-encoded phenylalanine. Sequences without an unambiguous match to a single V gene segment were excluded from the earlier analysis of 500 to 700 of the donors. In an earlier analysis of more than 500 of the donors, a V segment was called functional when productive rearrangements were above 56.7%, and segregating when the standard deviation between donors exceeded 5%. A statistical classification framework was built for diagnosing cytomegalovirus status from the catalog of TCR beta chain sequences. In a later analysis, TCR nucleotide sequences were compared against IMGT/GENE-DB human TR gene sequences so that V and J genes could be assigned. A later analysis assigned CDR3 sequences and most-parsimonious VDJ recombination scenarios with the TCRdist pipeline. In a later analysis, each TCR beta chain was defined by its CDR3 amino acid sequence together with its V-gene family, and reads lacking a unique V-gene family were excluded. To address suspected cross-contamination and a sequencing artifact, a later analysis removed 592 highly shared, low-generation-probability nucleotide sequences. For each public chain, a later analysis derived a clonal expansion index from normalized ranks of inferred template counts within each repertoire. In a later analysis, generation probabilities were computed using a VDJ recombination model fitted to out-of-frame rearrangements, and the results were checked against IGoR. In a later analysis, TCR-TCR, TCR-HLA and TCR-CMV co-occurrence was scored with hypergeometric tests, and a repertoire-size bias correction was applied to TCR pairs. False discovery rates were estimated in a later analysis by permuting HLA or CMV assignments 20 times. A later analysis grouped co-occurring TCRs with DBSCAN, adding TCRdist sequence similarity when clustering within HLA-allele-positive subsets. Co-occurrence clustering excluded repertoires with fewer than 30,000 or more than 120,000 public chains, plus five with anomalous nucleotide sharing. TCRdb took over this immuneACCESS table, retaining in-frame rearrangements with V and J assigned. Such tables are incomplete; in checked studies, under half of the missing clones stem from an unresolved V gene, and the remainder is unexplained. D and trimming come from the DNA, and the V and J calls and clone size come from that table. The sample yields approximately 100,000 clones; 65% to 85% were counted once. The top ten clones comprise around 9.3% of the sample.

Overall study results and their limits: Presence/absence analyses assumed roughly uniform sequencing depth across donors, an assumption that may not hold. A later analysis found that TCR association rates varied across HLA loci, with DRB1 alleles showing the most associated TCRs and HLA-C alleles the fewest. The authors suggested that the approach could potentially be extended to other disease states and immunological phenotypes. Specific HLA alleles were associated with 15,000 to 20,000 TCR beta sequences at a false discovery rate of 0.05 in a later analysis. In the study, approximately 160 TCR beta chains were listed as associated with cytomegalovirus. Because counts were too low, seventeen rarely observed V segments, including chromosome 9 orphons, were excluded from the earlier analysis of around 590 of the donors. Only TCR beta chains were sequenced in this cohort, and the absence of alpha or paired-chain data limited detectable features. An earlier analysis of some 590 of the donors showed that most TCR beta V segments appeared in productive rearrangements either about 87% or about 30% of the time, which broadly matched IMGT annotations. Linkage disequilibrium might explain the correlated functional status among segregating V segments, but an unknown experimental factor could not be excluded. According to a later analysis, parvovirus B19, influenza, CMV and Epstein-Barr virus appeared linked to several top co-occurrence clusters. The sequencing pipeline was judged likely to have produced a cluster of highly shared sequence variants as a technical artifact. In vitro tests confirmed that a few of the cytomegalovirus-associated TCR beta chains recognize cytomegalovirus antigens. The only immune exposure information available for the cohort was CMV serostatus. The classifier was reported to diagnose cytomegalovirus status with high specificity and sensitivity in both the original cohort and the validation cohort. Across donors, most TCR sequences were observed very rarely, whereas some public TCRs were present in many individuals. A further reported finding was that TCR beta sequences accurately predicted the HLA-A and HLA-B alleles for most subjects in the first cohort. Compared with equally common non-associated chains, HLA-associated TCR beta chains in a later analysis were more clonally expanded and had lower generation probabilities. Assigning TCR associations to individual alleles was difficult when HLA alleles, especially DR and DQ, strongly co-occurred. According to a later analysis, most CMV-associated TCR beta chains appeared to be HLA-restricted, and the HLA associations seemed to be driven largely by CMV exposure. An association between a missense DCLRE1C variant and V-gene and J-gene trimming of TCR beta chains was found in a later genetic analysis and replicated in an independent cohort. According to a later genetic analysis, donors in an Asian-associated ancestry cluster had fewer N-insertions in productive TCRs than the roughly 700-donor mean. HLA typing was unavailable for some donors at each locus, so association tests used only the typed subset. The 87-base-pair reads could not distinguish some IMGT-functional V segments, including TRBV6-2 and TRBV6-3, so those segments were excluded.

The germline V gene supplies CDR1 SGHRS and CDR2 YFSETQ. V loses 0 bases of germline sequence and J loses 5 bases, and the interval between the two ends is 6 bases. Counted from cysteine to phenylalanine, this CDR3 has 13 amino acids. Only the CDR3 part of the read is kept: 39 bases, read in frame from the first base. The rearrangement combines TRBV5-1 with TRBJ1-5; no D gene can be assigned with confidence. This receptor was taken from a middle-aged man in good health and CMV-seronegative. Sequencing was performed on PBMCs. The CDR3 protein sequence reads: CASSLDTDQPQHF. The bases read TGCGCCAGCAGCTTGGACACAGATCAGCCCCAGCATTTT.